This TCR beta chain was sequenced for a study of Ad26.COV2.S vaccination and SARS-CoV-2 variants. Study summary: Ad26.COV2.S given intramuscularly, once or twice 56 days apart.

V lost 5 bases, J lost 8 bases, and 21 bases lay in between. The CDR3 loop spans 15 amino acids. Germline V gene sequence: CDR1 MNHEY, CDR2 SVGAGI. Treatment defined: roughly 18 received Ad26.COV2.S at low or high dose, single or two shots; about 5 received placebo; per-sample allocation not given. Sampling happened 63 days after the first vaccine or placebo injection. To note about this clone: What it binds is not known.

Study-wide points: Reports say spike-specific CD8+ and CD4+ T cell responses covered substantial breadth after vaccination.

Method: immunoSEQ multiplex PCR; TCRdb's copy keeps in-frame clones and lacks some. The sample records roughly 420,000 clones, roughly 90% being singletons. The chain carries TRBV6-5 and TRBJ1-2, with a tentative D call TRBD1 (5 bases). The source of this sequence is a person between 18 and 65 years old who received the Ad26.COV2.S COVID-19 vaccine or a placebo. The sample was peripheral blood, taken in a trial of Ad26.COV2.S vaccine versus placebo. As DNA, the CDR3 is TGTGCCAGCAGTCCCGGGGCCAATCGGGAGGTCGGCTACACCTTC. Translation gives CASSPGANREVGYTF.